A single sample is the source of the 28 T cell receptor beta chains below, sequenced in a study of blood T cell repertoires in COVID-19. Repertoires were generated with immunoSEQ multiplex PCR, while TCRdb's copy carries only in-frame clones and drops some. The data show 250,000 to 300,000 clones, 70% to 90% seen once. Specimen: peripheral blood. These receptors all stem from a woman in her 70s with acute or convalescent COVID-19.

CDR3 sequence: CASSLSDTQYF. CDR3 nucleotides: TGTGCCAGCAGCTTGTCGGATACGCAGTATTTT. This sequence joins TRBV5-4 and TRBJ2-3; D remains ambiguous. The V end was cut by 1 base, the J end by 6 bases, with 3 bases between. The CDR3 spans 11 residues. Germline V CDR1 and CDR2: SGHNT, YYREEE (reference sequence).

The CDR3 nucleotides read TGTGCCAGCAGTGAAGAGACAGGGGGCGTCGGCTACACCTTC. Amino acids: CASSEETGGVGYTF. V gene TRBV2 combines with J gene TRBJ1-2, with 10 bases matching TRBD1. The germline V gene encodes CDR1 SNHLY and CDR2 FYNNEI. This CDR3 region has 14 residues. V shed 1 base, J shed 8 bases, and the junction held 4 bases outside the gene matches.

This chain links TRBV2 with TRBJ2-2; D is undetermined. Trimming shortened V by 3 bases and J by 4 bases, and 9 bases separated the two germline ends. Germline V gene lookup returns CDR1 SNHLY and CDR2 FYNNEI. The CDR3 has 14 amino acids. DNA for the CDR3: TGTGCCAGCAGTGACTGGGCGATCACCGGGGAGCTGTTTTTT. Translated: CASSDWAITGELFF.

This clone was counted a few times. This chain joins TRBV5-6 and TRBJ1-4; D ambiguous. The CDR3 loop spans 14 amino acids. V was clipped by 0 bases and J by 6 bases, with 9 bases between them. CDR1 SGHDT and CDR2 YYEEEE come from the germline V gene. The CDR3: CASSLEGVDEKLFF. The DNA of the CDR3 is TGTGCCAGCAGCTTGGAGGGAGTGGATGAAAAACTGTTTTTT.

The V gene is TRBV5-1, the J gene TRBJ2-5, with 7 positions matching TRBD2. Germline CDR1 and CDR2: SGHRS and YFSETQ. CDR3 size: 14 residues. CDR3 in amino acids: CAERGGGPGETQYF. CDR3 coding DNA: TGCGCGGAGCGGGGCGGGGGTCCGGGTGAGACCCAGTACTTC.

The chain couples TRBV7-2 to TRBJ2-7; a weak D match, TRBD2 (5 bases). Deletions cut 2 bases from V and 1 base from J, with 18 bases between. Germline V gives CDR1 SGHTA, CDR2 FQGNSA. CDR3 length equals 17 residues. The CDR3 nucleotides read TGTGCCAGCAGCTTAAGGTTTCGGGATTGGACGTCCTACGAGCAGTACTTC. Translated, it gives CASSLRFRDWTSYEQYF.

The gene calls are TRBV4-1 and TRBJ1-6; D unresolved. Germline V gene sequence: CDR1 MGHRA, CDR2 YSYEKL. CDR3 length equals 14 residues. With 7 bases removed from V and 7 bases from J, the gap between germline ends came to 14 bases. Here the CDR3 reads CASTHGRSNSPLHF. CDR3 sequence (DNA): TGCGCCAGCACCCACGGGAGATCCAATTCACCCCTCCACTTT.

The chain combines TRBV12-3 or TRBV12-4 with TRBJ1-5, with a possible D match to TRBD1 (6 bases). The CDR3 spans 13 residues. V was clipped by 2 bases and J by 6 bases, with 8 bases between them. CDR3 nucleotide sequence: TGTGCCAGCAGTTTAAGGGGGTTTCAGCCCCAGCATTTT. Protein product: CASSLRGFQPQHF.

V gene TRBV2 combines with J gene TRBJ1-5; 11 bases match TRBD1. Germline V gene data show CDR1 as SNHLY and CDR2 as FYNNEI. Germline trimming cut 4 bases from V and 0 bases from J; bases unmatched to any gene: 8. This CDR3 region has 18 residues. The CDR3 region is CASSVRGDRGNSNQPQHF. The CDR3 coding sequence is TGTGCCAGCAGTGTAAGGGGGGACAGGGGGAATAGCAATCAGCCCCAGCATTTT.

As concerns this clone: Distinct nucleotide sequences in the sample also encode this CDR3. The chain links TRBV6-5 to TRBJ1-1; D unclear. Trimming removed 1 base from V and 0 bases from J, with 9 bases in between. The CDR3 covers 15 residues. Germline CDR1 reads MNHEY; CDR2 reads SVGAGI. CDR3 nucleotide sequence: TGTGCCAGCAGTTACTACCCCCAGATGAACACTGAAGCTTTCTTT. This gives the protein CASSYYPQMNTEAFF.

The chain combines TRBV6-5 with TRBJ1-1, with TRBD1 identical over 7 bases. This CDR3 is 13 amino acids long. Germline values: CDR1 MNHEY, CDR2 SVGAGI. The V segment lost 5 bases and the J segment 6 bases; nucleotides outside the gene matches: 6. CDR3 sequence (DNA): TGTGCCAGCAGTAACCCACAGGGGTCTGAAGCTTTCTTT. It yields the protein CASSNPQGSEAFF.

V is TRBV24-1 and J is TRBJ2-2, with D maybe TRBD1 (6 bases). The CDR3 totals 14 residues. V lost 5 bases, J lost 5 bases, and 11 bases lay in between. Germline assignment: CDR1 KGHDR and CDR2 SFDVKD. This chain's CDR3 is CATSAPGTTGELFF. CDR3 in DNA: TGTGCCACCAGTGCGCCCGGGACAACCGGGGAGCTGTTTTTT.

DNA of the CDR3: TGTGCCAGCAGGAGAAGGAGTTATAGCAATCAGCCCCAGCATTTT. Amino acids: CASRRRSYSNQPQHF. The chain carries TRBV27 and TRBJ1-5; D is undetermined. The V gene's germline CDR1 is MNHEY and CDR2 SMNVEV (reference sequence). Deletions cut 6 bases from V and 0 bases from J, with 12 bases between. This CDR3 has 15 residues.

The rearrangement links TRBV25-1 to TRBJ2-7, with D possibly being TRBD1 (6 bases). The V gene lost 6 bases and the J gene lost 4 bases, with 19 bases spanning the gap. In germline, CDR1 is MGHDK, CDR2 SYGVNS. The length of the CDR3 is 15 residues. The CDR3, as DNA: TGTGCCAGCAGCGGTCCGGGCTACCAGGGGTACGAGCAGTACTTC. Translated: CASSGPGYQGYEQYF.

The chain employs TRBV5-1 and TRBJ2-7; 14 bases fit TRBD2. Unmatched junction bases numbered 5, after V lost 3 bases and J lost 0 bases. The germline CDR1 and CDR2 sequences are SGHRS and YFSETQ. This CDR3 spans 17 amino acids. CDR3 in DNA: TGCGCCAGCAGCTCCCGACTAGCGGGGGGGTTCTCCTACGAGCAGTACTTC. Its translation is CASSSRLAGGFSYEQYF.

The J gene is TRBJ2-7, the V gene TRBV6-6; 8 nucleotides agree with TRBD2. The CDR3 is 14 residues long. Germline V lookup: CDR1 MNHNY, CDR2 SVGAGI (reference sequence). The V and J ends lost 8 bases and 0 bases, in that order; junction bases with no gene match: 6. The CDR3 protein is CASLPGTSSYEQYF. CDR3 sequence (DNA): TGTGCCAGCCTCCCCGGGACTAGCTCCTACGAGCAGTACTTC.

The V gene is TRBV9, the J gene TRBJ2-3; 8 bases line up with TRBD1. The germline V gene encodes CDR1 SGDLS and CDR2 YYNGEE. Losses at the gene ends were 3 bases for V and 1 base for J; bases not matched to a gene: 10. This CDR3 is 17 amino acids long. The CDR3 reads CASSADGQGRGTDTQYF. CDR3 bases: TGTGCCAGCAGCGCGGACGGACAGGGTAGAGGCACAGATACGCAGTATTTT.

The CDR3 sequence is CASSLFDGGYEQYF. The CDR3, as DNA: TGTGCCAGCAGTTTATTCGACGGGGGATACGAGCAGTACTTC. The J gene is TRBJ2-7, the V gene TRBV27, with D maybe TRBD2 (6 bases). CDR1 and CDR2 (germline): MNHEY, SMNVEV (reference sequence). The CDR3 contains 14 residues. Trimming removed 1 base at V and 4 bases at J, with 11 bases between.

This clone was seen repeatedly, ten times or more. This chain joins TRBV10-3 and TRBJ1-2; D is ambiguous. V shed 9 bases and J shed 0 bases, with 17 bases lying between them. Per germline, CDR1 ENHRY and CDR2 SYGVKD. The CDR3 has 15 amino acids. The CDR3 sequence is CAIKGSLAANYGYTF. The CDR3 region has the DNA TGTGCCATTAAGGGATCTTTAGCGGCTAACTATGGCTACACCTTC.

J is TRBJ2-7 and V is TRBV10-3; 8 nucleotides align to TRBD2. V was pared by 10 bases and J by 2 bases, with 7 bases of the junction left unmatched. This CDR3 is built from 13 residues. Germline V gives CDR1 ENHRY, CDR2 SYGVKD. This chain's CDR3 is CATYERGTYEQYF. The CDR3 DNA is TGTGCCACTTACGAGCGGGGGACCTACGAGCAGTACTTC.

This clone showed up just a few times. J is TRBJ1-2 and V is TRBV29-1; D gene uncertain. CDR1 and CDR2 from the germline V gene are SQVTM and ANQGSEA. V lost 5 bases to trimming and J lost 2 bases, with 12 bases between them. The CDR3 is 13 amino acids. The CDR3 nucleotides read TGCAGCGTTCGGGAGGGCCTGAACTATGGCTACACCTTC. The encoded protein is CSVREGLNYGYTF.

This chain connects TRBV25-1 to TRBJ2-3; TRBD2 matches 9 bases. Germline-derived CDR1 and CDR2 are MGHDK and SYGVNS. Trimming removed 3 bases from V and 4 bases from J; junction bases left unmatched: 11. The CDR3 covers 17 residues. CDR3 region: CASSDPPGGGASDTQYF. The CDR3, as DNA: TGTGCCAGCAGTGACCCCCCAGGCGGGGGGGCTTCAGATACGCAGTATTTT.

This sequence joins TRBV3-1 (or the pseudogene TRBV3-2) and TRBJ1-4; 8 bases are a match to TRBD1. The V gene end was trimmed by 5 bases and the J gene end by 6 bases; junction bases not matched to a gene: 5. CDR3 length: 14 amino acids. Germline values: CDR1 LGHDT, CDR2 YNNKEL (reference sequence). The CDR3 loop reads CASSMTGDDEKLFF. CDR3 in DNA: TGTGCCAGCAGCATGACAGGGGATGATGAAAAACTGTTTTTT.

The rearrangement links TRBV6-5 to TRBJ1-1; 10 bases fit TRBD1. CDR3 length equals 16 residues. V shed 2 bases and J 5 bases; nucleotides not matched to a gene: 8. The germline gives CDR1 MNHEY, CDR2 SVGAGI. The CDR3 protein is CASSYPRQGARTEAFF. In DNA form, the CDR3 reads TGTGCCAGCAGTTACCCAAGACAGGGGGCGAGGACTGAAGCTTTCTTT.

The V and J genes are TRBV7-3 and TRBJ2-1; a weak D match, TRBD2 (6 bases). The CDR3 loop spans 16 amino acids. Germline loops: CDR1 SGHTA, CDR2 FQGTGA. V lost 1 base, J lost 6 bases, and 16 bases lay in between. The CDR3 DNA reads TGTGCCAGCAGCTTAATGGGGACTGGGGCCCCCAATGAGCAGTTCTTC. This translates into CASSLMGTGAPNEQFF.

The V and J genes are TRBV9 and TRBJ1-2; possible D gene TRBD1, 6 bases. Per germline, CDR1 SGDLS and CDR2 YYNGEE. V was pared by 3 bases and J by 8 bases, with 20 bases between. The CDR3 has 15 amino acids. CDR3 amino acids: CASSASGADVRGYTF. In DNA, the CDR3 is TGTGCCAGCAGCGCCTCAGGGGCCGACGTTCGCGGCTACACCTTC.

V gene TRBV2 combines with J gene TRBJ2-6; no reliable D call. The CDR3 consists of 13 residues. CDR1 SNHLY and CDR2 FYNNEI come from the germline V gene. V was pared by 6 bases and J by 1 base, with 4 bases between. In nucleotides, the CDR3 is TGTGCCAGCAGCCCTTCTGGGGCCAACGTCCTGACTTTC. Amino acids: CASSPSGANVLTF.

V usage is TRBV6-1 and J usage is TRBJ2-2; 10 nucleotides line up with TRBD1. Trimming at V came to 4 bases and at J to 6 bases, leaving 11 bases not matched to a gene. The CDR3 is 17 residues long. The V gene's germline CDR1 is MNHNS and CDR2 SASEGT. CDR3 amino acids: CASSARPGTGVPGELFF. In nucleotides, the CDR3 is TGTGCCAGCAGTGCGAGGCCCGGGACAGGGGTCCCCGGGGAGCTGTTTTTT.